The clone carrying this T cell receptor (beta chain) was picked up one time. Its antigen is not identified. TCR beta libraries used around 2 micrograms of genomic DNA from cryopreserved PBMCs. This CDR3 contains 13 residues. Germline values: CDR1 KGHSH, CDR2 LQKENI. Trimming took 2 bases from V and 8 from J, leaving 7 bases between them. The sample belongs to a study of cytotoxic CD8 clonotypes in ibrutinib-treated CLL. Study-wide context: A mean of around 260,000 productive templates and tens of thousands of productive rearrangements was obtained per sample.

Method: immunoSEQ multiplex PCR; TCRdb's copy keeps in-frame clones and lacks some. Here the sample spans approximately 320,000 clones, 67% being singletons. General observations from the study: At the start, clonality exceeded age-matched healthy donors and followed circulating CD8+ T-cell counts.

The sample here was PBMCs, taken after 36 months of ibrutinib treatment. V gene TRBV18 combines with J gene TRBJ1-6, with D perhaps TRBD1 (5 bases). The receptor comes from a human donor with chronic lymphocytic leukemia. The CDR3 DNA sequence: TGTGCCAGCTCACCAATGGGGGATTCACCCCTCCACTTT. This gives the protein CASSPMGDSPLHF.